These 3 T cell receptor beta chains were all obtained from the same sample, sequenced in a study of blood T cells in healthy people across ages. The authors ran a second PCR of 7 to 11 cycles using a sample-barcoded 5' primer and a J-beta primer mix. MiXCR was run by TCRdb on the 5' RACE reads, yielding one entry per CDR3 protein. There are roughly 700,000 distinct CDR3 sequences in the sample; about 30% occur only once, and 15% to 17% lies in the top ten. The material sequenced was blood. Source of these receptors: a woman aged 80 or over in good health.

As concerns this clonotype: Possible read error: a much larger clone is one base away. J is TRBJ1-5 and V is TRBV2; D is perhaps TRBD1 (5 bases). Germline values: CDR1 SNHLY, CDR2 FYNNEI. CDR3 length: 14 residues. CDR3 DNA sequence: TGTGCCAGCGTCAGGGCGAACGGCAATCAGCCCCGGCATTTT. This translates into CASVRANGNQPRHF.

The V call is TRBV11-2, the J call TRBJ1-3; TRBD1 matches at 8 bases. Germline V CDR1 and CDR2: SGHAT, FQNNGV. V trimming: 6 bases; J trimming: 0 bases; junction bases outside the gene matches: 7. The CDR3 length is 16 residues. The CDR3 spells CASSLGQDSSGNTIYF. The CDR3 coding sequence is TGTGCCAGCAGTTTGGGACAGGATAGCTCTGGAAACACCATATATTTT.

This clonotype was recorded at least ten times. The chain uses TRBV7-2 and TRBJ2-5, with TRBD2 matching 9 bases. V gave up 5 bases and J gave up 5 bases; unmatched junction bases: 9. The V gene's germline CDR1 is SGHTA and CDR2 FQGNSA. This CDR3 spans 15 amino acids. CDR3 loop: CASSPSGGGAETQYF. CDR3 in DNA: TGTGCCAGCAGCCCCTCGGGCGGGGGGGCTGAGACCCAGTACTTC. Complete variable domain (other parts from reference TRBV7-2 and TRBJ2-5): GAGVSQSPSNKVTEKGKDVELRCDPISGHTALYWYRQSLGQGLEFLIYFQGNSAPDKSGLPSDRFSAERTGGSVSTLTIQRTQQEDSAVYLCASSPSGGGAETQYFGPGTRLLVL.